Below, 4 T cell receptor beta chains from the same sample are listed, as sequenced in a study of graft-versus-host responses after intestinal transplantation. Method: immunoSEQ multiplex PCR; TCRdb's copy keeps in-frame clones and lacks some. This table has about 120,000 clones, about nine tenths appearing once. Their recognized antigens are unknown. This specimen consisted of unstimulated CD4+ T cells sorted from spleen or lymph node cells, obtained before intestinal transplant. The receptors derive from a human donor who received an intestinal transplant.

A few counts support this clone. The V and J genes are TRBV30 and TRBJ1-2; D remains ambiguous. This CDR3 is built from 11 residues. Germline CDR1 reads GTSNPN; CDR2 reads SVGIG (reference sequence). Trimming pared 8 bases from V and 5 bases from J, leaving 12 bases between. The CDR3 nucleotides read TGTGCCCATCGGGAACTATATGGCTACACCTTC. Encoded protein: CAHRELYGYTF.

The genes are TRBV5-1 and TRBJ2-5; D possibly corresponds to TRBD2 (5 bases). Germline CDR1 reads SGHRS; CDR2 reads YFSETQ. The ends were cut back, 4 bases at V and 5 bases at J, with 18 bases in the middle. The CDR3 consists of 15 residues. The CDR3 DNA is TGCGCCAGCAGCCCAGAGGGATGGACGTCCGAGACCCAGTACTTC. Encoded protein: CASSPEGWTSETQYF.

The J gene is TRBJ1-1, the V gene TRBV5-1; D uncertain. CDR3 length: 15 amino acids. The V gene lost 0 bases and the J gene lost 1 base, with 10 bases spanning the gap. The germline V gene encodes CDR1 SGHRS and CDR2 YFSETQ. The CDR3: CASSLVQASNTEAFF. CDR3 nucleotide sequence: TGCGCCAGCAGCTTGGTGCAGGCATCGAACACTGAAGCTTTCTTT.

The V gene is TRBV7-2, the J gene TRBJ1-2; TRBD1 is a possible D gene (6 bases). Trimming removed 3 bases from V and 1 base from J, with 15 bases in between. Germline values: CDR1 SGHTA, CDR2 FQGNSA. CDR3 length: 16 amino acids. The CDR3 spells CASSFVTGFFNYGYTF. The CDR3 DNA is TGTGCCAGCAGCTTCGTAACAGGGTTCTTTAACTATGGCTACACCTTC.